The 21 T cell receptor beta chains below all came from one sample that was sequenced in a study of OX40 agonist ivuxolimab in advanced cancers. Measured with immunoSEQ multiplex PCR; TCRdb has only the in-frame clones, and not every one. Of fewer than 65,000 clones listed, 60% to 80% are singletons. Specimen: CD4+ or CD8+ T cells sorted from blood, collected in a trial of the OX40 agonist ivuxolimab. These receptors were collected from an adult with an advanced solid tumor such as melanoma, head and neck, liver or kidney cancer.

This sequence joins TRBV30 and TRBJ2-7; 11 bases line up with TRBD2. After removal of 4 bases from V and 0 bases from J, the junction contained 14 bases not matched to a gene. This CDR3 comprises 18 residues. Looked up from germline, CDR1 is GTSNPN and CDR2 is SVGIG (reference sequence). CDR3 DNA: TGTGCCTGGAAGGGGGGGCGACTAGCGGGACTGAGCTCCTACGAGCAGTACTTC. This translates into CAWKGGRLAGLSSYEQYF.

For the CDR3, the DNA is TGTGCCAGCAGGCGACTAGGGGGAACGAACACCGGGGAGCTGTTTTTT. This sequence encodes CASRRLGGTNTGELFF. This chain connects TRBV7-2 to TRBJ2-2, with D perhaps matching TRBD1 or TRBD2 (6 bases each). The CDR3 spans 16 residues. Trimming stripped 6 bases from V and 0 bases from J, with 14 bases between. Looked up from germline, CDR1 is SGHTA and CDR2 is FQGNSA.

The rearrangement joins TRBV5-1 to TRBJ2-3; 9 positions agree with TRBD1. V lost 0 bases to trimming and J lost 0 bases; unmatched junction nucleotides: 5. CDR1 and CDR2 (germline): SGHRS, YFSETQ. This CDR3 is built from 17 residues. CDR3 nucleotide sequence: TGCGCCAGCAGCTTGGGCCGGACAGGGGCGAGCACAGATACGCAGTATTTT. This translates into CASSLGRTGASTDTQYF.

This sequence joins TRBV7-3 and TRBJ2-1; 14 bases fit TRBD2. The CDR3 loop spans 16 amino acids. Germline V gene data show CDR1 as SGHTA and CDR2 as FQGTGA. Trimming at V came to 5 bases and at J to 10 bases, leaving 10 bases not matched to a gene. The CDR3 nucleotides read TGTGCCAGCAGCCAAGGGACTAGCGGGAGAAGGAGGGAGCAGTTCTTC. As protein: CASSQGTSGRRREQFF.

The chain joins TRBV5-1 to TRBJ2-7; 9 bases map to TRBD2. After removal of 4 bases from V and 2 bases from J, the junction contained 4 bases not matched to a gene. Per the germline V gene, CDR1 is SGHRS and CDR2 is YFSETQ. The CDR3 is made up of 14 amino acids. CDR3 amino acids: CASSLSGSPYEQYF. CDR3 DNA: TGCGCCAGCAGCCTTAGCGGGAGTCCCTACGAGCAGTACTTC.

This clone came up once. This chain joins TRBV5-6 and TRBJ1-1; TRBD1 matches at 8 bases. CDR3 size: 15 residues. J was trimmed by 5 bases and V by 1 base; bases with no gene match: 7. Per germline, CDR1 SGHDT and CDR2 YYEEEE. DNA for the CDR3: TGTGCCAGCAGCTTGTCCCCAACAGGGGGGACTGAAGCTTTCTTT. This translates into CASSLSPTGGTEAFF. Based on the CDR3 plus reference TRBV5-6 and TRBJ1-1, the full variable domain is DAGVTQSPTHLIKTRGQQVTLRCSPKSGHDTVSWYQQALGQGPQFIFQYYEEEERQRGNFPDRFSGHQFPNYSSELNVNALLLGDSALYLCASSLSPTGGTEAFFGQGTRLTVV.

The DNA for the CDR3 is TGTGCCAGCAGCGTAGGGCAGGGGGCGAATTCACCCCTCCACTTT. This gives the protein CASSVGQGANSPLHF. The chain recombines TRBV9 with TRBJ1-6, with 8 positions matching TRBD1. After removal of 0 bases from V and 7 bases from J, the junction contained 3 bases not matched to a gene. CDR3 length: 15 residues. Germline lookup yields CDR1 SGDLS and CDR2 YYNGEE.

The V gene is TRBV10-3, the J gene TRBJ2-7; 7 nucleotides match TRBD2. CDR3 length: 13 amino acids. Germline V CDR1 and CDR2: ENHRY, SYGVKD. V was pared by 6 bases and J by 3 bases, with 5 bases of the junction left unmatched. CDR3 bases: TGTGCCATCAGGGAGACTAGCTTCTACGAGCAGTACTTC. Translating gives CAIRETSFYEQYF.

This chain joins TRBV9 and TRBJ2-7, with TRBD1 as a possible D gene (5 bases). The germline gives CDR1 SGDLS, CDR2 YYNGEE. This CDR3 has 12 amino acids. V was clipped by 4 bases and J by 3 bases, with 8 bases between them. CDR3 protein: CASSQGFYEQYF. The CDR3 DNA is TGTGCCAGCAGCCAGGGTTTCTACGAGCAGTACTTC.

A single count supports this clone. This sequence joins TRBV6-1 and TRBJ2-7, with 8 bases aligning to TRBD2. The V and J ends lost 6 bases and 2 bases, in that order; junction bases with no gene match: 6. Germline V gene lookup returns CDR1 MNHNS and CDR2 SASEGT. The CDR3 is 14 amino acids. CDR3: CASRLTSGTYEQYF. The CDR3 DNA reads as TGTGCCAGCAGACTTACTAGCGGAACCTACGAGCAGTACTTC.

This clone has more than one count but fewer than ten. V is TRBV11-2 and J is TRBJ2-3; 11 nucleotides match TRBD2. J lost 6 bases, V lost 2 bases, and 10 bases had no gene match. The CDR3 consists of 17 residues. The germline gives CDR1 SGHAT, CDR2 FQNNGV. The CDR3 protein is CASSLLAGGIRTDTQYF. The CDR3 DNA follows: TGTGCCAGCAGCTTACTAGCGGGGGGCATAAGAACCGATACGCAGTATTTT.

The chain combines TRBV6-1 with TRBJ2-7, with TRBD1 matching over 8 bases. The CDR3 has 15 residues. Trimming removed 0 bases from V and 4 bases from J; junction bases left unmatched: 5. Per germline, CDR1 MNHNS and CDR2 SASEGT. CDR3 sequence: CASSEAAGGAYEQYF. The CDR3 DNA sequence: TGTGCCAGCAGTGAAGCGGCAGGGGGCGCGTACGAGCAGTACTTC.

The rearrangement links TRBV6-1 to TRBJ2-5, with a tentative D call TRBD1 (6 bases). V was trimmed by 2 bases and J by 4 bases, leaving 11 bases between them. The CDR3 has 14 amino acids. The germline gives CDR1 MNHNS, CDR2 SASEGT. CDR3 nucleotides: TGTGCCAGCAGTGAACACAGGGCGGCAGAGACCCAGTACTTC. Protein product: CASSEHRAAETQYF.

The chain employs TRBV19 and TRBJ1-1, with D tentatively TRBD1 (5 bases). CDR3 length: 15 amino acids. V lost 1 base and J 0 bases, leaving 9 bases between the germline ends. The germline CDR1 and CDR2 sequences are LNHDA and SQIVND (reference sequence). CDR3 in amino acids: CASSIGRVMNTEAFF. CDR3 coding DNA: TGTGCCAGTAGTATAGGCAGGGTGATGAACACTGAAGCTTTCTTT.

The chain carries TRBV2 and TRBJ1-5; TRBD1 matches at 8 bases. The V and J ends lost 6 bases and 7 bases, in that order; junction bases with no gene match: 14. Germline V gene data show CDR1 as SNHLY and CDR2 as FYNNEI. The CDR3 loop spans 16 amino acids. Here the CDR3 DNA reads TGTGCCAGCAGCCGATCAGGGGGCATGTTTGGACAGCCCCAGCATTTT. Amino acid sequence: CASSRSGGMFGQPQHF.

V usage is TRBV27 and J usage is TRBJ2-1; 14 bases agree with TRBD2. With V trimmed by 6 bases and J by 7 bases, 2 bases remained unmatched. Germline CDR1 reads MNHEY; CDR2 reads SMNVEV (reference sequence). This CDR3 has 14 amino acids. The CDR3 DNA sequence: TGTGCCAGCAGGGGGACTAGCGGGGGAAATGAGCAGTTCTTC. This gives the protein CASRGTSGGNEQFF.

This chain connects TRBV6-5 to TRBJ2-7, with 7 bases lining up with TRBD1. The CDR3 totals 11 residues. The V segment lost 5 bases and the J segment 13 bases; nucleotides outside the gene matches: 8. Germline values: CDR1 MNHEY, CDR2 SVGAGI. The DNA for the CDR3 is TGTGCCAGCAGTAGGAGACAGGGATTCTACTTC. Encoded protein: CASSRRQGFYF.

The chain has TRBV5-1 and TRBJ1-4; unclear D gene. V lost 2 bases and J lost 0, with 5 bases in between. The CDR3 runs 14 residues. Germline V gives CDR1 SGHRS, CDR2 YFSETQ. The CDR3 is CASSFRATNEKLFF. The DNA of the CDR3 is TGCGCCAGCAGCTTCCGGGCAACTAATGAAAAACTGTTTTTT.

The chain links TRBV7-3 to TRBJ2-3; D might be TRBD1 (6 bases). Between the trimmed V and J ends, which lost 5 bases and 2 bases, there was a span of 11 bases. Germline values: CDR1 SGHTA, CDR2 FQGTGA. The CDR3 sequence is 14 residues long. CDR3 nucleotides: TGTGCCAGCAGCCCCGGGACAATCACAGATACGCAGTATTTT. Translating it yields CASSPGTITDTQYF.

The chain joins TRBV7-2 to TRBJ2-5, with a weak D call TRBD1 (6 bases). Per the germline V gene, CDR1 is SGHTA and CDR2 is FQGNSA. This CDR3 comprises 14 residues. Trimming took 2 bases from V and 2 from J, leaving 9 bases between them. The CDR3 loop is CASSLFGQQETQYF. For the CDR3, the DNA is TGTGCCAGCAGCTTATTCGGACAGCAAGAGACCCAGTACTTC.

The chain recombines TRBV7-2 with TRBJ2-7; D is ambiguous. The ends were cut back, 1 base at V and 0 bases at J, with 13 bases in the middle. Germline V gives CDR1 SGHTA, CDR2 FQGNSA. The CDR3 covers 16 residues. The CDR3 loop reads CASSLVLLEASYEQYF. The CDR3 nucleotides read TGTGCCAGCAGCTTAGTCCTACTCGAGGCCTCCTACGAGCAGTACTTC.